The source of this T cell receptor beta chain is a study of OX40 agonist ivuxolimab in advanced cancers. Study at large: Intravenous ivuxolimab at 0.01 to 10 mg/kg was given to patients every 2 weeks. A mean age of around 66 years, range roughly 20 to 80, was recorded, and approximately 85% were male.

Overall study results and limits: Antigen specificity remained undetermined for the expanded peripheral T cells.

Data came from immunoSEQ multiplex PCR; TCRdb stores just in-frame clones and leaves some out. The sample lists about 79,000 clones; about 85% were seen once. For this clone: Antigen specificity is unknown.

Collection of blood occurred at baseline, at cycle 4 day 1, and at cycle 7 day 1. Germline assignment: CDR1 MGHRA and CDR2 YSYEKL. The J segment lost 4 bases and the V segment lost 0 bases, leaving 10 bases of the junction unmatched. The CDR3 has 18 residues. The TCR comes from an adult with an advanced solid tumor such as melanoma, head and neck, liver or kidney cancer. The sequenced sample was CD4+ or CD8+ T cells sorted from blood, obtained in a trial of the OX40 agonist ivuxolimab. The rearrangement links TRBV4-1 to TRBJ2-1, with 9 bases aligning to TRBD2. The CDR3, as DNA: TGCGCCAGCAGCCAAGATCCCCTTTCTAGCGGGATTTACAATGAGCAGTTCTTC. Translation: CASSQDPLSSGIYNEQFF.